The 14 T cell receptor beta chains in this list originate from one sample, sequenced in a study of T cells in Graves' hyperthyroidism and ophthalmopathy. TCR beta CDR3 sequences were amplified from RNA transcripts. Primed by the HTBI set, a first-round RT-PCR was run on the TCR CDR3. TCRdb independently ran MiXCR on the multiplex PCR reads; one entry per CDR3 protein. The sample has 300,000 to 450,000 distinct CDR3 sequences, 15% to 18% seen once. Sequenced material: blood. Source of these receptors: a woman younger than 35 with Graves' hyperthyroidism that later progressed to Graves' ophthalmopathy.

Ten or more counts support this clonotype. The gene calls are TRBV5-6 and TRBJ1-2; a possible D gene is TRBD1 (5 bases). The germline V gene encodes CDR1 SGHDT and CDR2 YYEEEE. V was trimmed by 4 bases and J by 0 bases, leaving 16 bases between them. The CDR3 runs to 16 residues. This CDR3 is CASSGTRDPSNYGYTF. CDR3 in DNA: TGTGCCAGCAGCGGCACTAGGGACCCCTCTAACTATGGCTACACCTTC.

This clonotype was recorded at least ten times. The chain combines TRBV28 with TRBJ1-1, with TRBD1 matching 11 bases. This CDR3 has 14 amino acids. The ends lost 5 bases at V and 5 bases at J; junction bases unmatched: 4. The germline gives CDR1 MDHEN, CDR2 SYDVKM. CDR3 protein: CASSPGTGGTEAFF. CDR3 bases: TGTGCCAGCAGTCCCGGGACAGGGGGGACTGAAGCTTTCTTT. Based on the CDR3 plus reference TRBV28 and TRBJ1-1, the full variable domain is DVKVTQSSRYLVKRTGEKVFLECVQDMDHENMFWYRQDPGLGLRLIYFSYDVKMKEKGDIPEGYSVSREKKERFSLILESASTNQTSMYLCASSPGTGGTEAFFGQGTRLTVV.

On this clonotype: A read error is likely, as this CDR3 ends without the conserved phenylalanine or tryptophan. CDR3 sequence reads: CASSPPPTGALYEQYL. In DNA form, the CDR3 reads TGTGCCAGCAGTCCACCTCCCACAGGAGCCCTCTACGAGCAGTACCTC. The chain joins TRBV27 to TRBJ2-7; TRBD1 might be the D (5 bases). The CDR3 runs to 16 residues. V was cut by 5 bases and J by 3 bases, with 20 bases left in between. Germline V gives CDR1 MNHEY, CDR2 SMNVEV (reference sequence).

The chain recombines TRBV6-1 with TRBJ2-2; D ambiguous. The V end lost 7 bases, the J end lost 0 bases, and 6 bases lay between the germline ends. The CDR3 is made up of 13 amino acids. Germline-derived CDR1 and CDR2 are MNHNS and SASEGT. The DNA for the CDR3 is TGTGCCAGCACCACCTCGAACACCGGGGAGCTGTTTTTT. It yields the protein CASTTSNTGELFF.

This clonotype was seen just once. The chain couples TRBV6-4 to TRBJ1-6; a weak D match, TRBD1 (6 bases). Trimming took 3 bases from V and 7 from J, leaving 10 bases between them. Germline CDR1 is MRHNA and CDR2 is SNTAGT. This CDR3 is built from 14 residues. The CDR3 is CASSERQGNSPLHF. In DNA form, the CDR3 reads TGTGCCAGCAGTGAGAGGCAGGGGAATTCACCCCTCCACTTT.

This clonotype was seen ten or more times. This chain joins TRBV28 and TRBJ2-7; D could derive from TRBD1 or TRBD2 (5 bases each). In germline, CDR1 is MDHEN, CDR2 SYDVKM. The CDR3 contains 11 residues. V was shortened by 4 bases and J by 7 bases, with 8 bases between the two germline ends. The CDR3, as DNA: TGTGCCAGCAGTTGGGGACGGGAGCAGTACTTC. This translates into CASSWGREQYF.

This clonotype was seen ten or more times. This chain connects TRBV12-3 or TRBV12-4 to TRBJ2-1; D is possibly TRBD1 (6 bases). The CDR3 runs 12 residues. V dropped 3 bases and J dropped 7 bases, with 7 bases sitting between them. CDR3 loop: CASSFGQNEQFF. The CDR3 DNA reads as TGTGCCAGCAGTTTCGGACAGAATGAGCAGTTCTTC.

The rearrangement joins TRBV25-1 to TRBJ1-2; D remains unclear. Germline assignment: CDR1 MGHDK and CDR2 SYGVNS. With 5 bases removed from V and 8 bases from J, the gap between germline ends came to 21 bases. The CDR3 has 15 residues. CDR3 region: CASSFFSDGLGGYTF. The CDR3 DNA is TGTGCCAGCAGTTTCTTCTCGGACGGCCTGGGGGGCTACACCTTC.

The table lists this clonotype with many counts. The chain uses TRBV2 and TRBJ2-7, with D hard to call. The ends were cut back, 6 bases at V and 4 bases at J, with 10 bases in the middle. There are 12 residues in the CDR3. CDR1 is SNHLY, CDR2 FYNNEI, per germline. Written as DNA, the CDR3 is TGTGCCAGCAGCGTCCTGGGGTACGAGCAGTACTTC. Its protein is CASSVLGYEQYF.

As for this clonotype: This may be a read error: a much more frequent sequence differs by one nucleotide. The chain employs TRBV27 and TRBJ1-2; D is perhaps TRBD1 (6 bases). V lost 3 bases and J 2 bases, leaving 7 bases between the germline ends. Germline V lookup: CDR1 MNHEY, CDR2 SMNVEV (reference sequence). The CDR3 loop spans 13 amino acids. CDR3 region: CASSFTGNYGYTF. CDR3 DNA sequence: TGTGCCAGCAGTTTTACAGGGAACTATGGCTACACCTTC.

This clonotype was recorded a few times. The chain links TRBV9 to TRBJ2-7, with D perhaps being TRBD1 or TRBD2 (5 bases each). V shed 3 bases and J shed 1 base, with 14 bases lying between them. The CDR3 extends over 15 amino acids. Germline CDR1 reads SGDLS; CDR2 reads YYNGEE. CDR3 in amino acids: CASSEGTFGSYEQYF. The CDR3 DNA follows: TGTGCCAGCAGCGAAGGGACGTTTGGGTCCTACGAGCAGTACTTC.

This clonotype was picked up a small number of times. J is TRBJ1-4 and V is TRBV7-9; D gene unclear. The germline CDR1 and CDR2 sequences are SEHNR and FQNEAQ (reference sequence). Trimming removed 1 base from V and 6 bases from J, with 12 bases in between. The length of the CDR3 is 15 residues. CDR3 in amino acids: CASSLGRGGHEKLFF. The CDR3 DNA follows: TGTGCCAGCAGCTTAGGCCGAGGAGGACATGAAAAACTGTTTTTT.

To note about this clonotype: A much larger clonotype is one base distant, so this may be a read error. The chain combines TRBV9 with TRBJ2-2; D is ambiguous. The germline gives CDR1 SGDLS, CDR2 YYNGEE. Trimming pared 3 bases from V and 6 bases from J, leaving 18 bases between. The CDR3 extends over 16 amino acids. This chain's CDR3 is CASSAAGHQVAGELFF. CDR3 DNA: TGTGCCAGCAGCGCAGCTGGTCATCAAGTGGCCGGGGAGCTGTTTTTT.

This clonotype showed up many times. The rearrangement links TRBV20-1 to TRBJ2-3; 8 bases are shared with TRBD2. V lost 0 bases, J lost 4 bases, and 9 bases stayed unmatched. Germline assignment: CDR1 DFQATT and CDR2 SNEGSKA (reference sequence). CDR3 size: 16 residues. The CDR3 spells CSARDSPLAGPDTQYF. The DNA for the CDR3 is TGCAGTGCTAGAGATAGTCCCCTAGCGGGCCCAGATACGCAGTATTTT.